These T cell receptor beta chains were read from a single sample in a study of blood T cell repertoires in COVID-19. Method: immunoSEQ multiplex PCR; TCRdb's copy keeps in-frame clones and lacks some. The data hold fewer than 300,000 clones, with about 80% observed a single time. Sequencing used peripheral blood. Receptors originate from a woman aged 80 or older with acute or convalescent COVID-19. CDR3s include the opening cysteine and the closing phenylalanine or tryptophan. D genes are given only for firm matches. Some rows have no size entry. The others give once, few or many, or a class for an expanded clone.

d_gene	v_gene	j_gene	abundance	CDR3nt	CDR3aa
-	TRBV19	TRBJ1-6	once	TGTGCCAGCTCGGGACACAAAAATTCACCCCTCCACTTT	CASSGHKNSPLHF
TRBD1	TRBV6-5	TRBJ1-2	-	TGTGCCAGCACCCCGATCGGACAGGGCCACTATGGCTACACCTTC	CASTPIGQGHYGYTF
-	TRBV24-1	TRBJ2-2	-	TGTGCCACCAGTGATTTGCGCTCCGGGGAGGACACCGGGGAGCTGTTTTTT	CATSDLRSGEDTGELFF
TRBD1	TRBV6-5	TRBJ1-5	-	TGTGCCAGCAGGCCCGGACAGGGTGCTCAGCCCCAGCATTTT	CASRPGQGAQPQHF
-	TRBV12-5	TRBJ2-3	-	TGTGCTAGTGCCCCATCGACAGGCCGCACAGATACGCAGTATTTT	CASAPSTGRTDTQYF
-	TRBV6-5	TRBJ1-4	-	TGTGCCAGCAGACCTGACACCGGGAGGGAAAAACTGTTTTTT	CASRPDTGREKLFF
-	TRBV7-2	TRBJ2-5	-	TGTGCCAGCAGCCAGCCCGCAATGAGGCAAGAGACCCAGTACTTC	CASSQPAMRQETQYF
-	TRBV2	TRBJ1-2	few	TGTGCCAGCAAGTTCGGGGGACTCTATGGCTACACCTTC	CASKFGGLYGYTF
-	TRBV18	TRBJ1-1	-	TGTGCCAGCTCAACAGGGATTTTGAACACTGAAGCTTTCTTT	CASSTGILNTEAFF
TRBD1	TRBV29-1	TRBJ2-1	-	TGCAGCGTTGTTATCTCCGGGACAGGGAGGGTAAATGAGCAGTTCTTC	CSVVISGTGRVNEQFF
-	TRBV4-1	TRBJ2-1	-	TGCGCCAGCAGCCCCGCGATTGCGGGTAACTCCTACAATGAGCAGTTCTTC	CASSPAIAGNSYNEQFF
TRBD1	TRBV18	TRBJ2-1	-	TGTGCCAGCTCACCACCGGGACAGGGAACCGCCTACAATGAGCAGTTCTTC	CASSPPGQGTAYNEQFF
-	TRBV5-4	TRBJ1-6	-	TGTGCCAGCAGCTTGGGAGGGCGGCCCGTTAATTCACCCCTCCACTTT	CASSLGGRPVNSPLHF
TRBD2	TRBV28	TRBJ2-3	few	TGTGCCAGCAGTTTTAGCGCGGGAGTCAGGTGGGCAGATACGCAGTATTTT	CASSFSAGVRWADTQYF
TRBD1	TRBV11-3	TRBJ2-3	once	TGTGCCAGCAGCTTAGGTGGTCAGGGGGCCGGAGATACGCAGTATTTT	CASSLGGQGAGDTQYF
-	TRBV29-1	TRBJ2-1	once	TGCAGCGCCCGAGGGCTCGACAATGAGCAGTTCTTC	CSARGLDNEQFF
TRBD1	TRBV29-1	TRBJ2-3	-	TGCAGCGTAAAGAATCGGGACAGGGGTTCGACAGATACGCAGTATTTT	CSVKNRDRGSTDTQYF
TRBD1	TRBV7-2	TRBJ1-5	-	TGTGCCAGCAGCTTAAACAGGGGGGCCAATCAGCCCCAGCATTTT	CASSLNRGANQPQHF
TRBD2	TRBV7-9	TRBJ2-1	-	TGTGCCAGCAGCTTATTCGCGGGGGGGAACAATGAGCAGTTCTTC	CASSLFAGGNNEQFF
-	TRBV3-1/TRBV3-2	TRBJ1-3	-	TGTGCCAGCAGCCAAAGAGAAAGCAACACCATATATTTT	CASSQRESNTIYF
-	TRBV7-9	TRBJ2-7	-	TGTGCCAGCAGCTTAAGGCAGGGGGGAAACGAGCAGTACTTC	CASSLRQGGNEQYF
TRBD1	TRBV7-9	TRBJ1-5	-	TGTGCCAGCAGCCCTGGGCAGGGGGCGAAAAACGGCCAGCCCCAGCATTTT	CASSPGQGAKNGQPQHF
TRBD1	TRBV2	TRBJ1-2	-	TGTGCCAGCAGAAAGGAGGGGGCTGGCTATGGCTACACCTTC	CASRKEGAGYGYTF
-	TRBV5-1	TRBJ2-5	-	TGCGCCAGCAGCTCCGGGACTCCCGGGGTGACCCAGTACTTC	CASSSGTPGVTQYF
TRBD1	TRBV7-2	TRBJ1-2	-	TGTGCCAGCAGCAGCCGACAGGGATACTATGGCTACACCTTC	CASSSRQGYYGYTF
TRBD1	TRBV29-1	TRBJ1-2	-	TGCAGCGACCAGCGACAGGGATTGGGGTATGGCTACACCTTC	CSDQRQGLGYGYTF
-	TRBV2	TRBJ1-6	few	TGTGCCAGCAGTGTAACAGAAGATAATTCACCCCTCCACTTT	CASSVTEDNSPLHF
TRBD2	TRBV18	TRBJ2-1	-	TGTGCCAGCTCACTCGGACTAGCGGGAGTAAACGAGCAGTTCTTC	CASSLGLAGVNEQFF
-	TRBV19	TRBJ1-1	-	TGTGCCAGTAGTGCCGACAGGAGGTTCACTGAAGCTTTCTTT	CASSADRRFTEAFF
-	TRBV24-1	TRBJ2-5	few	TGTGTCGGGCAGACTTCAGGGGAGACCCAGTACTTC	CVGQTSGETQYF
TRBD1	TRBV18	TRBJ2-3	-	TGTGCCAGCTCACCCTTGGGACAGGGGTCAGATACGCAGTATTTT	CASSPLGQGSDTQYF
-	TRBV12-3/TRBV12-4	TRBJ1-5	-	TGTGCCAGCAGTTTCCCCTATCAGCCCCAGCATTTT	CASSFPYQPQHF
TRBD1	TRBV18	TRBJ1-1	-	TGTGCCAGCTCACCGCCGGGACAGGGTTTCCAACGGGCTTTCTTT	CASSPPGQGFQRAFF
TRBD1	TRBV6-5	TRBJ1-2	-	TGTGCCAGCAGCCCCTCCAGGGACAGGCTGTATGGCTACACCTTC	CASSPSRDRLYGYTF
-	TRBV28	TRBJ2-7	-	TGTGCCAGCAGAAGTAGGAGACTGTACTACGAGCAGTACTTC	CASRSRRLYYEQYF
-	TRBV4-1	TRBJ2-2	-	TGCGCCAGCAGCTTGCTATTCCTCGCGGGGACCGGGGAGCTGTTTTTT	CASSLLFLAGTGELFF
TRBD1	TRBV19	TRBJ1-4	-	TGTGCCAGTAGTATAAGGGGCAGGGGGCGAGTAGGAAAACTGTTTTTT	CASSIRGRGRVGKLFF